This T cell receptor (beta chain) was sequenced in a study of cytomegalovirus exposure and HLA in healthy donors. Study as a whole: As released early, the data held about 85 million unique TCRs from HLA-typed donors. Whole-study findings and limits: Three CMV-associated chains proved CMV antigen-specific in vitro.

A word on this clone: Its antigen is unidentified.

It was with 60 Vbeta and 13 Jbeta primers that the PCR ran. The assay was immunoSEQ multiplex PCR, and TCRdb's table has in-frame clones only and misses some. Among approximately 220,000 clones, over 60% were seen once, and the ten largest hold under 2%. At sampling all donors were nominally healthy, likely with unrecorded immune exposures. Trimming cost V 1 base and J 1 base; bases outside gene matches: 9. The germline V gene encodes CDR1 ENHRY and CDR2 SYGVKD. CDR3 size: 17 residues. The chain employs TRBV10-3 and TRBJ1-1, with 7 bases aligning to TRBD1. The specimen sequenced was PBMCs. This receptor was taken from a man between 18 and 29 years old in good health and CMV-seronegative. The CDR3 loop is CAISEYSIQGWNTEAFF. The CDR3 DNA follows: TGTGCCATCAGTGAGTACTCCATACAGGGGTGGAACACTGAAGCTTTCTTT.